What follows describes a single T cell receptor beta chain. Its matching antigen is unknown. This sample is part of a study of T cells in localized non-small cell lung cancer. Points from the study as a whole: Sequencing was limited to one tumor region, leaving the possibility of heterogeneity open. Uninvolved adjacent lung showed peak T cell clonality, exceeding tumor. There were a median 57 of the top 100 tumor clones appearing in adjacent lung. Among blood samples, higher T cell density accompanied longer overall survival.

Here immunoSEQ multiplex PCR was the method, and the copy in TCRdb shows in-frame clones only, minus some. There are over 40,000 clones in the sample; around nine tenths occur only once, and approximately 2.5% lies in the top ten. The receptor's source is a female donor of 60 years or more with stage I squamous cell lung carcinoma. The specimen comprised peripheral blood, sampled before any cancer treatment.

CDR3 region: CASSTQPWGSFVEQYF. CDR3 bases: TGTGCCAGCAGTACCCAGCCCTGGGGTTCCTTTGTCGAGCAGTACTTC. This rearrangement joins TRBV2 to TRBJ2-7; no clear D gene. The CDR3 has 16 amino acids. The ends were cut back, 5 bases at V and 6 bases at J, with 23 bases in the middle. Germline CDR1 reads SNHLY; CDR2 reads FYNNEI. The variable domain in full, with the rest retrieved from reference TRBV2 and TRBJ2-7, is EPEVTQTPSHQVTQMGQEVILRCVPISNHLYFYWYRQILGQKVEFLVSFYNNEISEKSEIFDDQFSVERPDGSNFTLKIRSTKLEDSAMYFCASSTQPWGSFVEQYFGPGTRLTVT.